This T cell receptor beta chain was recovered during a study of Ad26.COV2.S vaccination and SARS-CoV-2 variants. Overall study results and limits: After vaccination, substantial breadth of spike-specific CD8+ and CD4+ responses was reported. Total T cell responses, in the TCR breadth and depth analyses, may have been underestimated. Measurement of non-spike TCR breadth gave similar results in vaccine and placebo recipients.

Turning to this clone: Its antigen is as yet unknown.

Germline CDR1 and CDR2: LGHNT and FRNRAP. V dropped 0 bases and J dropped 7 bases, with 9 bases sitting between them. CDR3 size: 14 residues. Here immunoSEQ multiplex PCR was the method, and the copy in TCRdb shows in-frame clones only, minus some. This sample has about 350,000 clones, with around 92% found just once. The sequenced sample was peripheral blood, obtained after recovery from COVID-19. V and J are TRBV12-5 and TRBJ1-4; D gene ambiguous. The receptor was derived from a human donor who had recovered from COVID-19. The CDR3 bases are TGTGCTAGTGGTTTGGTGAGGTCTCCTGAAAAACTGTTTTTT. Translating gives CASGLVRSPEKLFF.